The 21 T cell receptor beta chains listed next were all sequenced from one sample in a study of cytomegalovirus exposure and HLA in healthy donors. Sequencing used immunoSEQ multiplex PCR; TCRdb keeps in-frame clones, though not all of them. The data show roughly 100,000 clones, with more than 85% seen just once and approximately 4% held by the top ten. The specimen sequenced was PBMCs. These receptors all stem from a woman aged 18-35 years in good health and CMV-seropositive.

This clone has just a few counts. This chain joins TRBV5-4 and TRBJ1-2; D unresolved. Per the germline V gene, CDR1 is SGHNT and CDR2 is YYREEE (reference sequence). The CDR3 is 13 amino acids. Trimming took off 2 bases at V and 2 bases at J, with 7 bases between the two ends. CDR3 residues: CASSFEQNYGYTF. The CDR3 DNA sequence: TGTGCCAGCAGCTTTGAACAGAACTATGGCTACACCTTC.

CDR3 in DNA: TGCGCCAGCAGCCAGAGACAGGGGGACGGGGAGCTGTTTTTT. Residues: CASSQRQGDGELFF. This chain connects TRBV4-1 to TRBJ2-2, with 9 bases lining up with TRBD1. The CDR3 totals 14 residues. V shed 3 bases and J 7 bases; nucleotides not matched to a gene: 3. Germline V gene lookup returns CDR1 MGHRA and CDR2 YSYEKL.

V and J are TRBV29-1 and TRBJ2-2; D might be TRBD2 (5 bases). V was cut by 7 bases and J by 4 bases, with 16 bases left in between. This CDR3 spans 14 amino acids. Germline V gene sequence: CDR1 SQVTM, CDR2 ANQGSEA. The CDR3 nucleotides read TGCAGCGCCGGTGGAGGTTGGGGCACCGGGGAGCTGTTTTTT. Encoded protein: CSAGGGWGTGELFF.

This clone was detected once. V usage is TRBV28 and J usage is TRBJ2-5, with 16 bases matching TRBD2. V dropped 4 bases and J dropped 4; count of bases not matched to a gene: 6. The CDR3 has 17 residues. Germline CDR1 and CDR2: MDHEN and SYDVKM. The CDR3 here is CASSSPGLAGGRETQYF. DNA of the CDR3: TGTGCCAGCAGTTCACCGGGACTAGCGGGGGGGCGAGAGACCCAGTACTTC.

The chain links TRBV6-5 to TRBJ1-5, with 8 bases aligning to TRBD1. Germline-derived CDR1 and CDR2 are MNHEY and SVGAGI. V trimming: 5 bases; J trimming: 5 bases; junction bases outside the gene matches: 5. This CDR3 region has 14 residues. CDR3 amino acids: CASSGDRRDQPQHF. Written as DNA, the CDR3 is TGTGCCAGCAGTGGGGACAGGCGTGATCAGCCCCAGCATTTT.

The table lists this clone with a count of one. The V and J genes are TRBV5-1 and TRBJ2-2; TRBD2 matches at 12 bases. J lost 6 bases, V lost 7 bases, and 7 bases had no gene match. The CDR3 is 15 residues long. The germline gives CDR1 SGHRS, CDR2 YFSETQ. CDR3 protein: CASELLAGGPGELFF. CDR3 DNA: TGCGCCAGCGAACTACTAGCGGGAGGCCCCGGGGAGCTGTTTTTT.

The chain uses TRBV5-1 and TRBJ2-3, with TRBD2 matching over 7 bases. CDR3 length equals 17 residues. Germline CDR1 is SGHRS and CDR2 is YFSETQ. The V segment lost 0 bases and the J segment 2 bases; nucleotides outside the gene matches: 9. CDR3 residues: CASSLAGTILHTDTQYF. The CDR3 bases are TGCGCCAGCAGCTTGGCCGGGACTATCCTACACACAGATACGCAGTATTTT.

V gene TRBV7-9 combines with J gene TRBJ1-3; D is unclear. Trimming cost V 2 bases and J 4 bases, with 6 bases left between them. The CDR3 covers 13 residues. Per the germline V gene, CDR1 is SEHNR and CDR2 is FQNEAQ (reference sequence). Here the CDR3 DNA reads TGTGCCAGCAGCTTACCAGGCGGAAACACCATATATTTT. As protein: CASSLPGGNTIYF.

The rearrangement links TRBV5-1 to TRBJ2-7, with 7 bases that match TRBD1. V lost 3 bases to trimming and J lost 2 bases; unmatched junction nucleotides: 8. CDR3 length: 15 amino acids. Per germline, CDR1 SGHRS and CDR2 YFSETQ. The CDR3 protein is CASSSPHDRAYEQYF. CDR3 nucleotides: TGCGCCAGCAGCTCCCCCCACGACAGGGCCTACGAGCAGTACTTC.

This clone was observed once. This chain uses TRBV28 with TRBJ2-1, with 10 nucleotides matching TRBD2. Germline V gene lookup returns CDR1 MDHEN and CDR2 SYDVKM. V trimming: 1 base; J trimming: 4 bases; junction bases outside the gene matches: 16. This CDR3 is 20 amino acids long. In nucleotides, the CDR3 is TGTGCCAGCAGTTTATTTCGGCCTTTTGTGGCTAGCGGGAGTTACAATGAGCAGTTCTTC. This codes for CASSLFRPFVASGSYNEQFF. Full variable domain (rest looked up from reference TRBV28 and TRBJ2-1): DVKVTQSSRYLVKRTGEKVFLECVQDMDHENMFWYRQDPGLGLRLIYFSYDVKMKEKGDIPEGYSVSREKKERFSLILESASTNQTSMYLCASSLFRPFVASGSYNEQFFGPGTRLTVL.

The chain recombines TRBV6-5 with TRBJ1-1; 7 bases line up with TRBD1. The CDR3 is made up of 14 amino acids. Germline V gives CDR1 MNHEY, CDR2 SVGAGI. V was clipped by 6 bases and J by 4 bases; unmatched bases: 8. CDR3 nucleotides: TGTGCCAGCAGCTCCGGGACAGACCTCACTGAAGCTTTCTTT. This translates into CASSSGTDLTEAFF.

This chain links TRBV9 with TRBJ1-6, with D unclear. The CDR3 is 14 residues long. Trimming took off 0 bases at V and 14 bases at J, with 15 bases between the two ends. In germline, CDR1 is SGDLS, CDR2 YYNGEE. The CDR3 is CASSVELAALSLHF. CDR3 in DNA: TGTGCCAGCAGCGTAGAGCTCGCGGCCCTATCCCTCCACTTT.

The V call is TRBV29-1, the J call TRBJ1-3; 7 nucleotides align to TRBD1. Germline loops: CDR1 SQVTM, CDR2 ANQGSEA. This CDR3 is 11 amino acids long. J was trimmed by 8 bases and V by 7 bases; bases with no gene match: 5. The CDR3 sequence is CSAGQGDTIYF. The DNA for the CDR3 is TGCAGCGCCGGGCAGGGGGACACCATATATTTT.

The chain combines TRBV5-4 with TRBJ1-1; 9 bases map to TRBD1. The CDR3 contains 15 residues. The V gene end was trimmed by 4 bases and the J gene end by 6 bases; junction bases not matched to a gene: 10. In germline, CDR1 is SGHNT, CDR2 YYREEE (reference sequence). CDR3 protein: CASSPLQGASAEAFF. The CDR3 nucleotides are TGTGCCAGCAGCCCCCTACAGGGGGCATCGGCTGAAGCTTTCTTT. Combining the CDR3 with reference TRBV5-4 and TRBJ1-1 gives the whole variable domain ETGVTQSPTHLIKTRGQQVTLRCSSQSGHNTVSWYQQALGQGPQFIFQYYREEENGRGNFPPRFSGLQFPNYSSELNVNALELDDSALYLCASSPLQGASAEAFFGQGTRLTVV.

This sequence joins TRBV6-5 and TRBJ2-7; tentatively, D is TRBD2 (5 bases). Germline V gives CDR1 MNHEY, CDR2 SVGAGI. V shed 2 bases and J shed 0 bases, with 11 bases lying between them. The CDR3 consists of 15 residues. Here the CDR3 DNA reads TGTGCCAGCAGTTACACCCTTGACTACTCCTACGAGCAGTACTTC. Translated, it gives CASSYTLDYSYEQYF.

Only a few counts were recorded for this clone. CDR3 region: CASSLEGEGEQYF. Here the CDR3 DNA reads TGTGCCAGCAGCTTGGAGGGGGAGGGGGAGCAGTACTTC. The chain carries TRBV7-8 and TRBJ2-7; perhaps TRBD2 as D (7 bases). The CDR3 is 13 residues long. The germline V and J ends were trimmed by 3 bases and 7 bases, with 13 bases remaining between them. The germline V gene has CDR1 SGHVS and CDR2 FQNEAQ.

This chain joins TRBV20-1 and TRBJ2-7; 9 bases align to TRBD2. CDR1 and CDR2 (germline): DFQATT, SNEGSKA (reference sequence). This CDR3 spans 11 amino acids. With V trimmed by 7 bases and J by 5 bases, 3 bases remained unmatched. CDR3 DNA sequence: TGCAGTGTGGCGGGGGGGAACGAGCAGTACTTC. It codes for CSVAGGNEQYF.

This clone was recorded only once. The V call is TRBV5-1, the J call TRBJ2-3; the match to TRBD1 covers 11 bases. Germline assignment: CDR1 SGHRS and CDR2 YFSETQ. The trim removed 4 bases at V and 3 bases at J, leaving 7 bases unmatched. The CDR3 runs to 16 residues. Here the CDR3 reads CASSGGQGGKTDTQYF. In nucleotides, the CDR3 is TGCGCCAGCAGCGGGGGACAGGGGGGAAAGACAGATACGCAGTATTTT.

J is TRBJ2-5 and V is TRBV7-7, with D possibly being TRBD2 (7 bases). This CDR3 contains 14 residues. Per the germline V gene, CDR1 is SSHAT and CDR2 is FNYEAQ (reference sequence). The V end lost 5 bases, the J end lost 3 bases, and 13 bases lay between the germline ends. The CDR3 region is CASSQTGGEETQYF. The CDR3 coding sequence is TGTGCCAGCAGCCAAACGGGGGGCGAAGAGACCCAGTACTTC. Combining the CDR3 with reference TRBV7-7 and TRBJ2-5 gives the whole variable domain GAGVSQSPRYKVTKRGQDVTLRCDPISSHATLYWYQQALGQGPEFLTYFNYEAQPDKSGLPSDRFSAERPEGSISTLTIQRTEQRDSAMYRCASSQTGGEETQYFGPGTRLLVL.

CDR3 region: CASSLYGGQPFGTQYF. The CDR3 DNA reads as TGTGCCAGCAGCCTTTACGGGGGACAGCCGTTCGGGACCCAGTACTTC. The chain joins TRBV7-8 to TRBJ2-5, with TRBD1 as a possible D gene (7 bases). V lost 5 bases and J 7 bases, leaving 23 bases between the germline ends. The CDR3 totals 16 residues. CDR1 SGHVS and CDR2 FQNEAQ come from the germline V gene.

The CDR3 region has the DNA TGCGCCAGCAGCCAAGTTGAGGGCAGGGAGACCCAGTACTTC. The encoded protein is CASSQVEGRETQYF. This chain uses TRBV4-1 with TRBJ2-5, with a weak D call TRBD2 (5 bases). CDR1 is MGHRA and CDR2 is YSYEKL in the germline V gene. This CDR3 region has 14 residues. V was pared by 1 base and J by 5 bases, with 11 bases between.